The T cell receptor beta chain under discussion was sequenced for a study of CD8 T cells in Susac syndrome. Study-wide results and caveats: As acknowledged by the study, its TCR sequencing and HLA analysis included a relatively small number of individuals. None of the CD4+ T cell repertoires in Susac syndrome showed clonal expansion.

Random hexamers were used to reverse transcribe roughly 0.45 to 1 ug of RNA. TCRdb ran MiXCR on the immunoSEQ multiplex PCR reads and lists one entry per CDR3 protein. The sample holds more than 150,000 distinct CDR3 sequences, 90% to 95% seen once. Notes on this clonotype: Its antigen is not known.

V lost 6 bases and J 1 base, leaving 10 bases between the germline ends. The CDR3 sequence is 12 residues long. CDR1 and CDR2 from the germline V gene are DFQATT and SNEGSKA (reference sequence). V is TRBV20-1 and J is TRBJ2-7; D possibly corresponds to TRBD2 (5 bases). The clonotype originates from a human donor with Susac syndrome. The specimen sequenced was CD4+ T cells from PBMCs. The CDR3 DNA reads TGCAGTGCAAACGGGGATTCCTACGAGCAGTACTTC. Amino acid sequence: CSANGDSYEQYF.